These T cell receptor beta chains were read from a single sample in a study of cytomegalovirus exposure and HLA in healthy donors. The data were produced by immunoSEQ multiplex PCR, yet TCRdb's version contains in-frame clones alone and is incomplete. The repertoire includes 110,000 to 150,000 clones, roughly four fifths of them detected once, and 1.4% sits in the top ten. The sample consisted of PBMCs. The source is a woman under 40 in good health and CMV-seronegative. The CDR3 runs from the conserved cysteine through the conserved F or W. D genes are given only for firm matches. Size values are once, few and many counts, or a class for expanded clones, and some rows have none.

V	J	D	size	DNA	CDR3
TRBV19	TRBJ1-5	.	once	TGTGCCAGTAGTAAGGAGAATAGCAATCAGCCCCAGCATTTT	CASSKENSNQPQHF
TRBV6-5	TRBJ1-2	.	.	TGTGCCAGCGCGGCAGATCTTTGGTATGGCTACACCTTC	CASAADLWYGYTF
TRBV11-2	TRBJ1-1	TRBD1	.	TGTGCCAGCAGCCAGACTAGGACAGGGGGCAGGGACACTGAAGCTTTCTTT	CASSQTRTGGRDTEAFF
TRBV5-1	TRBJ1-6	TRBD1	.	TGCGCCAGCAGCCCGCAAGGGACAGCAAATAATTCACCCCTCCACTTT	CASSPQGTANNSPLHF
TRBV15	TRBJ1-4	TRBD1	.	TGTGCCACCAGCTGGGGGACGACCGGGACAGGGCAAGAAAAACTGTTTTTT	CATSWGTTGTGQEKLFF
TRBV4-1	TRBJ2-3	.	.	TGCGCCAGCAGCCAAGGTGGACTTCCAGATACGCAGTATTTT	CASSQGGLPDTQYF
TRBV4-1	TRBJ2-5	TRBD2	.	TGCGCCAGCAGCCTGTATGGCGGGGGTGGTGAGACCCAGTACTTC	CASSLYGGGGETQYF
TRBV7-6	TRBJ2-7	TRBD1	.	TGTGCCAGCAGCGCCGGACAGGGACCCTCCTACGAGCAGTACTTC	CASSAGQGPSYEQYF
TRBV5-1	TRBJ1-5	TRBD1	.	TGCGCCAGCAGCCTGGGGACAGGGAGTAATCAGCCCCAGCATTTT	CASSLGTGSNQPQHF
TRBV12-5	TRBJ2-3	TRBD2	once	TGTGCTAGTGGCCAGGGACTAGCGGGGGTCACAGATACGCAGTATTTT	CASGQGLAGVTDTQYF
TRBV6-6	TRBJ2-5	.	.	TGTGCCAGCAGTCCGGGGTTGGCGATTGAGTACTTC	CASSPGLAIEYF
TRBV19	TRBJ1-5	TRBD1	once	TGTGCCAGTCGACAGGGTAAGCAGCCCCAGCATTTT	CASRQGKQPQHF
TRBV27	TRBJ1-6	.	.	TGTGCCAGCAAAACAGGGAATTCACCCCTCCACTTT	CASKTGNSPLHF
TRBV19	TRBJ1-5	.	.	TGTGCCAGTACCCCGGGACTTCCAAATCAGCCCCAGCATTTT	CASTPGLPNQPQHF
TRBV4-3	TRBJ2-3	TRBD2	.	TGCGCCAGCAGCCAAGCCCTAGCGGGGGGGCACTGGACGCAGTATTTT	CASSQALAGGHWTQYF
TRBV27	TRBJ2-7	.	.	TGTGCCAGCAGTTTATTGGCAGGGGGAGGCTACGAGCAGTACTTC	CASSLLAGGGYEQYF
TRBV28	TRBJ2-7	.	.	TGTGCCAGCAGTTCCCCGAGCACGGACACCTCCTACGAGCAGTACTTC	CASSSPSTDTSYEQYF
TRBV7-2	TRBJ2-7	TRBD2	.	TGTGCCAGCAGCTTTAGTCGGGGGGGGCCTCACGAGCAGTACTTC	CASSFSRGGPHEQYF
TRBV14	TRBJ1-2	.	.	TGTGCCAGCAGCTTACAGGGTGGGGGCTACACCTTC	CASSLQGGGYTF
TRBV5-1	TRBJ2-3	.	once	TGCGCCAGCAGCTTGGCCCAGGACAGTAGCACAGATACGCAGTATTTT	CASSLAQDSSTDTQYF
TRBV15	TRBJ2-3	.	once	TGTGCCACCAGCAGACCCTTTGGCGCGGCAAGCACAGATACGCAGTATTTT	CATSRPFGAASTDTQYF
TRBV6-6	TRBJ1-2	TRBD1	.	TGTGCCAGCAGTTCGACAGGGTTGGATGGCTACACCTTC	CASSSTGLDGYTF
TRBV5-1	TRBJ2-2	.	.	TGCGCCAGCAGCCCGGGGGTTGGGGAGCTGTTTTTT	CASSPGVGELFF
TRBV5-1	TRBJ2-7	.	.	TGCGCCAGCAGCTTGGAATCGGCAGCTAGCTACGAGCAGTACTTC	CASSLESAASYEQYF
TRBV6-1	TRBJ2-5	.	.	TGTGCCAGCAGTGAAGGGCGTGGGCGGACCCAGTACTTC	CASSEGRGRTQYF
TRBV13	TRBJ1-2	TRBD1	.	TGTGCCAGCAGCTCTCCGGGACAGGGGGCCTATGGCTACACCTTC	CASSSPGQGAYGYTF
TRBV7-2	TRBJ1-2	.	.	TGTGCCAGCAGCTTCTCGGTAGCTACTAACTATGGCTACACCTTC	CASSFSVATNYGYTF
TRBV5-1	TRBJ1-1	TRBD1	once	TGCGCCAGCAGCCAGACAGGGGGAACTGAAGCTTTCTTT	CASSQTGGTEAFF
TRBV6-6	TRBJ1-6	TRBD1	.	TGTGCCAGCAGCCACTACAGGACAGGGCTGAAATCACCCCTCCACTTT	CASSHYRTGLKSPLHF
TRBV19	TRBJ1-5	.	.	TGTGCCAGTAGTATAGGTGCAGGCGGGGGCAATCAGCCCCAGCATTTT	CASSIGAGGGNQPQHF
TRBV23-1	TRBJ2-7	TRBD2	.	TGCGCCAGCAGGAGCCTCCAGGGTCCACCGTGGGTAGCGGGGGTATCCTACGAGCAGTACTTC	CASRSLQGPPWVAGVSYEQYF
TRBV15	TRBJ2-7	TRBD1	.	TGTGCCACCAGCCCGCGAGGGACAGACTCCTACGAGCAGTACTTC	CATSPRGTDSYEQYF
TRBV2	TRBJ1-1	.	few	TGTGCCAGCAGTGAAGCACCCCAGGGTTGGGCTGAAGCTTTCTTT	CASSEAPQGWAEAFF
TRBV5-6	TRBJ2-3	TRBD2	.	TGTGCCAGCAGCGCTATAGCGGGGGGGGGAGATACGCAGTATTTT	CASSAIAGGGDTQYF